The table lists the clone carrying this TCR beta chain with a few counts. Its antigen is not known. The beta constant-region primer was an equimolar mix of two oligonucleotides covering TRBC1 and TRBC2. Nested alpha and beta constant-region primers with the SP2 primer drove four PCR rounds on ligated cDNA. TCRdb re-derived calls from the UMI-ligation and nested PCR reads in MiXCR, one entry per CDR3 protein. The sample holds 120,000 to 150,000 distinct CDR3 sequences, approximately 20% seen once. This sample was included in a study of naive and memory T cell subsets. Study-wide points: Possibly reflecting memory cells re-expressing CD45RA, a few larger clonotypes occurred in naive repertoires, especially CD8.

CDR1 MNHEY and CDR2 SMNVEV come from the germline V gene (reference sequence). The CDR3 extends over 14 amino acids. V lost 4 bases and J 2 bases, leaving 9 bases between the germline ends. The specimen sequenced was naive CD8+ T cells from blood. This sequence joins TRBV27 and TRBJ2-1, with D uncertain. This TCR was recovered from a human donor in good health. The CDR3 DNA is TGTGCCAGCAGTTCTGGCGGCACCTACAATGAGCAGTTCTTC. Amino acids: CASSSGGTYNEQFF.